The 21 T cell receptor beta chains presented below share a single source sample, sequenced in a study of CD8+ T cells in alopecia areata. Treatment reported: oral pan-JAK inhibitor, 5-10 mg twice daily. The sequencing template was cDNA reverse transcribed from extracted RNA. The data were produced by immunoSEQ multiplex PCR, yet TCRdb's version contains in-frame clones alone and is incomplete. Among under 250,000 clones listed, approximately 72% were seen once. This material consisted of CD4+ T cells sorted from blood, taken at week 44, from a patient treated with tofacitinib. These TCRs come from a human donor with alopecia areata.

The chain uses TRBV9 and TRBJ2-6; no reliable D call. The CDR3 contains 13 residues. Germline V gives CDR1 SGDLS, CDR2 YYNGEE. V lost 0 bases, J lost 4 bases, and 2 bases lay in between. The CDR3 loop reads CASSVGGANVLTF. CDR3 DNA: TGTGCCAGCAGCGTAGGCGGGGCCAACGTCCTGACTTTC.

The rearrangement uses TRBV30 and TRBJ1-2; 7 bases match TRBD1. Germline loops: CDR1 GTSNPN, CDR2 SVGIG (reference sequence). With 2 bases clipped from V and 5 bases from J, the junction kept 8 bases outside the gene matches. The CDR3 covers 14 residues. CDR3 in DNA: TGTGCCTGGAGTCAAGGACAGGCTCGATATGGCTACACCTTC. This sequence encodes CAWSQGQARYGYTF.

This clone was counted only a few times. The chain links TRBV19 to TRBJ1-6; D unresolved. The CDR3 has 12 amino acids. Deletions cut 6 bases from V and 6 bases from J, with 6 bases between. Germline CDR1 LNHDA, CDR2 SQIVND (reference sequence). CDR3 region: CASRDANSPLHF. Written as DNA, the CDR3 is TGTGCCAGTAGGGACGCTAATTCACCCCTCCACTTT.

For the CDR3, the DNA is TGTGCCAGCAGTTACCCCCCAGATACGCAGTATTTT. Translation: CASSYPPDTQYF. This chain uses TRBV6-6 with TRBJ2-3; no clear D gene. V gave up 2 bases and J gave up 4 bases, with 4 bases separating them. CDR3 length equals 12 residues. Germline V gene sequence: CDR1 MNHNY, CDR2 SVGAGI (reference sequence).

The chain recombines TRBV2 with TRBJ2-7; maybe TRBD1 (5 bases). Trimming removed 5 bases at V and 3 bases at J, with 14 bases between. CDR1 is SNHLY and CDR2 is FYNNEI in the germline V gene. The CDR3 has 14 amino acids. The CDR3 reads CASSITRVFYEQYF. The DNA of the CDR3 is TGTGCCAGCAGTATAACCAGGGTATTCTACGAGCAGTACTTC.

This clone was counted a few times. The chain combines TRBV4-1 with TRBJ2-4; D is perhaps TRBD1 or TRBD2 (6 bases each). The germline gives CDR1 MGHRA, CDR2 YSYEKL. The CDR3 has 16 amino acids. The V end was cut by 0 bases, the J end by 2 bases, with 11 bases between. CDR3 amino acids: CASSQDRGGSKNIQYF. The CDR3 bases are TGCGCCAGCAGCCAAGACCGAGGGGGGTCCAAAAACATTCAGTACTTC.

CDR3 coding DNA: TGTGCCAGCAGCTTGGAGACGGCTAATTCACCCCTCCACTTT. It translates to CASSLETANSPLHF. V is TRBV5-4 and J is TRBJ1-6; D ambiguous. The CDR3 loop spans 14 amino acids. V was trimmed by 0 bases and J by 6 bases, leaving 7 bases between them. The V gene's germline CDR1 is SGHNT and CDR2 YYREEE (reference sequence).

Concerning this clone itself: The sample has other DNA sequences that encode this CDR3 too. The CDR3 bases are TGTGCCTGGAGTGTTAGGGGGAATGGCTACACCTTC. It encodes CAWSVRGNGYTF. V usage is TRBV30 and J usage is TRBJ1-2, with D possibly matching TRBD1 (6 bases). Trimming stripped 0 bases from V and 6 bases from J, with 8 bases between. This CDR3 is 12 amino acids long. Germline loops: CDR1 GTSNPN, CDR2 SVGIG (reference sequence).

The chain is built from TRBV7-9 and TRBJ2-3; weak D call: TRBD2 (5 bases). The CDR3 totals 15 residues. Trimming took 5 bases from V and 1 from J, leaving 13 bases between them. Germline V gives CDR1 SEHNR, CDR2 FQNEAQ (reference sequence). This chain's CDR3 is CASSLGVEGTDTQYF. The DNA for the CDR3 is TGTGCCAGCAGCCTCGGGGTGGAAGGCACAGATACGCAGTATTTT.

The genes are TRBV25-1 and TRBJ2-7, with 9 bases matching TRBD1. Trimming removed 3 bases from V and 4 bases from J; junction bases left unmatched: 4. The CDR3 length is 14 residues. Germline CDR1 and CDR2: MGHDK and SYGVNS. The CDR3 DNA reads as TGTGCCAGCAGTGAGGCGGGGACAGGGTACGAGCAGTACTTC. Protein product: CASSEAGTGYEQYF.

The chain has TRBV13 and TRBJ2-6; TRBD1 agrees at 9 bases. Trimming at V came to 4 bases and at J to 3 bases, leaving 10 bases not matched to a gene. CDR3 length: 18 residues. The germline V gene encodes CDR1 PRHDT and CDR2 FYEKMQ (reference sequence). The CDR3 reads CASSSLGDRVFGANVLTF. The CDR3 bases are TGTGCCAGCAGCTCCCTAGGGGACAGGGTGTTTGGGGCCAACGTCCTGACTTTC.

The CDR3 sequence: CASSLVGAEGYTF. In DNA, the CDR3 is TGCGCCAGCAGCTTGGTGGGGGCTGAGGGCTACACCTTC. This chain connects TRBV5-1 to TRBJ1-2, with D possibly being TRBD1 (6 bases). Between the trimmed V and J ends, which lost 0 bases and 8 bases, there was a span of 11 bases. The V gene's germline CDR1 is SGHRS and CDR2 YFSETQ. The CDR3 sequence is 13 residues long.

The genes are TRBV10-3 and TRBJ2-7; 7 bases line up with TRBD1. Germline CDR1 reads ENHRY; CDR2 reads SYGVKD. Trimming took 5 bases from V and 2 from J; bases not matched to a gene: 6. This CDR3 comprises 14 residues. Here the CDR3 DNA reads TGTGCCATCAGTCCCGCCGGGACAGCCTACGAGCAGTACTTC. Amino acids: CAISPAGTAYEQYF.

This rearrangement joins TRBV19 to TRBJ2-2, with unresolved D. Trimming removed 6 bases at V and 1 base at J, with 9 bases between. The CDR3 extends over 14 amino acids. Germline V gene sequence: CDR1 LNHDA, CDR2 SQIVND (reference sequence). For the CDR3, the DNA is TGTGCCAGTAGCCTCGCCATGAACACCGGGGAGCTGTTTTTT. Amino acid sequence: CASSLAMNTGELFF.

The chain has TRBV6-5 and TRBJ1-2, with D possibly TRBD1 on 5 matching bases. This CDR3 spans 14 amino acids. V was pared by 6 bases and J by 3 bases, with 14 bases between. Germline assignment: CDR1 MNHEY and CDR2 SVGAGI. CDR3 residues: CASSQGVRYYGYTF. CDR3 DNA: TGTGCCAGCAGCCAAGGGGTGAGGTACTATGGCTACACCTTC.

This sequence joins TRBV18 and TRBJ2-3; maybe TRBD1 (6 bases). CDR1 is KGHSH and CDR2 is LQKENI in the germline V gene. CDR3 length: 13 residues. The germline V and J ends were trimmed by 1 base and 6 bases, with 8 bases remaining between them. The CDR3: CASSPLRGDTQYF. The DNA of the CDR3 is TGTGCCAGCTCACCACTCAGGGGTGATACGCAGTATTTT.

V and J are TRBV6-1 and TRBJ1-6; D may be TRBD1 (6 bases). Trimming removed 2 bases at V and 7 bases at J, with 12 bases between. This CDR3 is 15 amino acids long. Germline-derived CDR1 and CDR2 are MNHNS and SASEGT. CDR3 region: CASSENTGRNSPLHF. The CDR3 DNA reads TGTGCCAGCAGTGAAAACACAGGGAGGAATTCACCCCTCCACTTT.

This chain uses TRBV25-1 with TRBJ2-3; D gene unclear. V lost 5 bases, J lost 6 bases, and 12 bases lay in between. Germline CDR1 and CDR2: MGHDK and SYGVNS. This CDR3 spans 13 amino acids. In DNA form, the CDR3 reads TGTGCCAGCAGTCGGGTTATAGGGGATACGCAGTATTTT. It codes for CASSRVIGDTQYF.

V and J are TRBV29-1 and TRBJ2-5; the D gene is possibly TRBD2 (5 bases). Germline V gives CDR1 SQVTM, CDR2 ANQGSEA. The CDR3 extends over 13 amino acids. V lost 6 bases and J lost 4, with 15 bases in between. CDR3 sequence (DNA): TGCAGCGTCCTTGACCGGGGTCGAGAGACCCAGTACTTC. Translated: CSVLDRGRETQYF.

J is TRBJ1-2 and V is TRBV4-1, with unresolved D. The ends were cut back, 0 bases at V and 2 bases at J, with 7 bases in the middle. Germline values: CDR1 MGHRA, CDR2 YSYEKL. This CDR3 is 14 amino acids long. CDR3 coding DNA: TGCGCCAGCAGCCAAGATTGGGGAAACTATGGCTACACCTTC. Translated, it gives CASSQDWGNYGYTF.

This clone was observed a few times. The rearrangement joins TRBV29-1 to TRBJ2-7, with a tentative D call TRBD2 (6 bases). The CDR3 consists of 13 residues. The germline V and J ends were trimmed by 5 bases and 3 bases, with 14 bases remaining between them. CDR1 is SQVTM, CDR2 ANQGSEA, per germline. DNA for the CDR3: TGCAGCGTTCCGCTTGCAGCGGGCTACGAGCAGTACTTC. This gives the protein CSVPLAAGYEQYF.